This T cell receptor beta chain was retrieved from a study of control samples from healthy donors and cancer patients (dated by TCRdb to 2020 to 2022). V is reduced by 0 bases and J by 6 bases, leaving a spacing of 3 bases between them. The CDR3 sequence holds 11 residues, the cysteine and phenylalanine included. This entry keeps only the CDR3 DNA: 33 bases, framed from base 1. The germline V gene (reference sequence) yields GTSNPN for CDR1 and SVGIG for CDR2. Points on this clone: Its cognate antigen has yet to be identified. The record has no base qualities; no much larger clone is one base away.

Receptors were amplified or captured by the immunoSEQ multiplex PCR assay. TCRdb re-hosts the immuneACCESS table, in-frame sequences only. Its copies lack some clones; in the studies checked, an unresolved V gene accounts for under half of them, and the cause for the rest is not known. The sample includes roughly 130,000 clones, with around nine tenths observed a single time. The ten largest make up approximately 2.7% of the sample. Rearrangement joined TRBV30 to TRBJ2-1; the D gene cannot be resolved reliably. Material: blood. The receptor was derived from a man between 18 and 29 years old in good health. The DNA is TGTGCCTGGAGTGTCTCCAATGAGCAGTTCTTC. Translated, it gives CAWSVSNEQFF.